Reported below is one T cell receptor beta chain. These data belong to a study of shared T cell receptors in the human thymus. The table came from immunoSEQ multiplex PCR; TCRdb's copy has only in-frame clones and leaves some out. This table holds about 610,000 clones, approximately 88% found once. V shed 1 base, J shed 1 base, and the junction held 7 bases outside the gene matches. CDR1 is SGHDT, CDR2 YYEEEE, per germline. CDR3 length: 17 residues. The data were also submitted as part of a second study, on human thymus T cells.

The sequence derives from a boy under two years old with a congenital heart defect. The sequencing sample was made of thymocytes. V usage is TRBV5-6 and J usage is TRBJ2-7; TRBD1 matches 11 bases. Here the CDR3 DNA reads TGTGCCAGCAGCTTGTTCGGGACAGGGGGTCCGTCCTACGAGCAGTACTTC. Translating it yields CASSLFGTGGPSYEQYF. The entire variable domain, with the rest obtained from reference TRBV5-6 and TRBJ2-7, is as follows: DAGVTQSPTHLIKTRGQQVTLRCSPKSGHDTVSWYQQALGQGPQFIFQYYEEEERQRGNFPDRFSGHQFPNYSSELNVNALLLGDSALYLCASSLFGTGGPSYEQYFGPGTRLTVT.